The T cell receptor (beta chain) described here comes from a study of T cells expressing NK-cell markers. General study points: For 5 to 7 donors, the dominant NKG2C+ clonotypes made up roughly 1.0-7.5% of their CD8+ T cells.

TCRdb reprocessed the 5' RACE reads, with one entry per CDR3 protein and no DNA. The sample data list roughly 390,000 distinct CDR3 sequences. Concerning this clonotype: The antigen is undetermined.

Germline lookup yields CDR1 SGHVS and CDR2 FQNEAQ. The CDR3 has 15 amino acids. Sequences were obtained from blood T cells: a sorted CD56 or NKG2C T cell subset, CD4+ or CD8+ T cells, or bulk PBMC T cells (not recorded which). The chain employs TRBV7-8 and TRBJ2-7; TCRdb's D call, TRBD1, is unchecked because there is no DNA. The receptor comes from a man aged 18 to 69 in good health. CDR3 protein: CASTSLAVSSYEQYF.